These 5 T cell receptor beta chains originate from one sample sequenced in a study of blood T cells in healthy people across ages. Using a J-beta primer mix together with a sample-barcoded 5' primer, a second PCR was run for about 6 to 11 cycles. One entry per CDR3 protein, called by TCRdb with MiXCR from the 5' RACE reads. The profile shows about 320,000 distinct CDR3 sequences, roughly 26% of them singletons. Sequencing was performed on blood. The receptors originated from a woman in her 70s in good health.

This clonotype appeared a few times. The chain links TRBV28 to TRBJ1-2; 12 positions agree with TRBD1. In germline, CDR1 is MDHEN, CDR2 SYDVKM. This CDR3 has 15 residues. Losses at the gene ends were 5 bases for V and 4 bases for J; bases not matched to a gene: 5. The CDR3 coding sequence is TGTGCCAGCAGTATAGGGGGACAGGGGGCCTATGGCTACACCTTC. This encodes CASSIGGQGAYGYTF.

For the CDR3, the DNA is TGTGCCAGCAGCTTAGTTAGCGGGGGGGCCGGAGAGACCCAGTACTTC. As protein: CASSLVSGGAGETQYF. The chain joins TRBV7-2 to TRBJ2-5; 11 bases line up with TRBD2. The CDR3 has 16 amino acids. V was pared by 1 base and J by 4 bases, with 5 bases of the junction left unmatched. Germline CDR1 and CDR2: SGHTA and FQGNSA.

Ten or more counts support this clonotype. The chain has TRBV20-1 and TRBJ2-5; D unresolved. Near its end, the DNA agrees better with TRBJ2-1, so the J call may be wrong. The CDR3 totals 14 residues. CDR1 is DFQATT and CDR2 is SNEGSKA in the germline V gene (reference sequence). The chain's CDR3 is CSASGHDETGEQFF. The DNA for the CDR3 is TGCAGTGCCTCCGGTCACGATGAGACGGGTGAGCAGTTCTTC.

The chain links TRBV9 to TRBJ1-4; 8 positions agree with TRBD1. The ends lost 3 bases at V and 3 bases at J; junction bases unmatched: 4. The CDR3 sequence is 15 residues long. Germline V gene lookup returns CDR1 SGDLS and CDR2 YYNGEE. The CDR3, as DNA: TGTGCCAGCAGCGACACAGGGGGGCCTAATGAAAAACTGTTTTTT. Translated, it gives CASSDTGGPNEKLFF.

This clonotype was picked up a small number of times. V gene TRBV9 combines with J gene TRBJ2-6; D is possibly TRBD2 (6 bases). V lost 6 bases and J lost 4, with 14 bases in between. Germline CDR1 reads SGDLS; CDR2 reads YYNGEE. There are 15 residues in the CDR3. The CDR3, as DNA: TGTGCCAGCACCAACACGGGAGCCGGGGCCAACGTCCTGACTTTC. Encoded protein: CASTNTGAGANVLTF.